This T cell receptor beta chain derives from a study of graft-versus-host responses after intestinal transplantation. Study details: Recipients got multivisceral, liver-intestinal, or isolated intestinal transplants.

This CDR3 is built from 13 residues. V was pared by 0 bases and J by 1 base, with 3 bases between. The germline V gene encodes CDR1 SGHTA and CDR2 FQGNSA. Only in-frame clones appear in the TCRdb table, and some are missing; sequencing was by immunoSEQ multiplex PCR. Of over 40,000 clones in the sample, 84% were seen once. Study-wide points: Recipient bone marrow held GvH clones, some seen earlier in ileum or blood.

On this clone itself: Its antigen remains unidentified. This CDR3 is also generated by other DNA sequences in the sample.

The receptor's source is a human donor who was the organ donor for an intestinal transplant. The source material was unstimulated CD4+ T cells sorted from spleen or lymph node cells, sampled before transplant. The chain combines TRBV7-2 with TRBJ1-1; unclear D gene. CDR3 sequence (DNA): TGTGCCAGCAGCTTAGCCAGGAACACTGAAGCTTTCTTT. It yields the protein CASSLARNTEAFF.